Listed here are 10 T cell receptor beta chains from one sample, sequenced in a study of blood T cell repertoires in COVID-19. Method: immunoSEQ multiplex PCR; TCRdb's copy keeps in-frame clones and lacks some. The sample lists some 300,000 clones; about 88% were seen once. Sequencing was carried out using PBMCs or T cells enriched from blood (not recorded which). The receptors derive from a woman in her 30s who had recovered from COVID-19.

The V gene is TRBV10-3, the J gene TRBJ1-1, with 7 bases matching TRBD1. The CDR3 covers 14 residues. The ends lost 6 bases at V and 0 bases at J; junction bases unmatched: 4. Germline assignment: CDR1 ENHRY and CDR2 SYGVKD. The CDR3 region has the DNA TGTGCCATCAGCTACAGGGGAATGAACACTGAAGCTTTCTTT. Its protein is CAISYRGMNTEAFF.

The chain employs TRBV4-1 and TRBJ2-1; D is unresolved. V was cut by 4 bases and J by 4 bases, with 8 bases left in between. CDR3 size: 13 residues. Germline-derived CDR1 and CDR2 are MGHRA and YSYEKL. Here the CDR3 DNA reads TGCGCCAGCAGCCTAAGCAGGTACAATGAGCAGTTCTTC. Translated: CASSLSRYNEQFF.

This chain joins TRBV7-7 and TRBJ2-1, with 15 bases identical to TRBD2. CDR1 and CDR2 (germline): SSHAT, FNYEAQ (reference sequence). This CDR3 is built from 18 residues. The V gene end was trimmed by 4 bases and the J gene end by 0 bases; junction bases not matched to a gene: 4. This CDR3 is CASSSGLAGGPSYNEQFF. For the CDR3, the DNA is TGTGCCAGCAGCTCCGGACTAGCGGGGGGGCCCTCCTACAATGAGCAGTTCTTC.

The rearrangement uses TRBV7-2 and TRBJ1-2, with TRBD1 identical over 11 bases. The CDR3 runs to 14 residues. Germline CDR1 and CDR2: SGHTA and FQGNSA. The V gene end was trimmed by 4 bases and the J gene end by 4 bases; junction bases not matched to a gene: 2. CDR3 amino acids: CASSSGTGGYGYTF. The DNA for the CDR3 is TGTGCCAGCAGCTCAGGGACAGGGGGCTATGGCTACACCTTC. Together with reference TRBV7-2 and TRBJ1-2, the CDR3 gives the full variable domain: GAGVSQSPSNKVTEKGKDVELRCDPISGHTALYWYRQSLGQGLEFLIYFQGNSAPDKSGLPSDRFSAERTGGSVSTLTIQRTQQEDSAVYLCASSSGTGGYGYTFGSGTRLTVV.

The rearrangement uses TRBV5-1 and TRBJ1-3; D remains unclear. This CDR3 is built from 16 residues. The V gene lost 4 bases and the J gene lost 0 bases, with 14 bases spanning the gap. Germline values: CDR1 SGHRS, CDR2 YFSETQ. The CDR3 DNA reads as TGCGCCAGCAGCGGGGAGGCCGCGAGCTCTGGAAACACCATATATTTT. Translation: CASSGEAASSGNTIYF.

The V and J genes are TRBV7-9 and TRBJ1-5, with TRBD1 matching 7 bases. Germline V gene data show CDR1 as SEHNR and CDR2 as FQNEAQ (reference sequence). Trimming cost V 5 bases and J 4 bases; bases outside gene matches: 5. This CDR3 is built from 14 residues. CDR3 nucleotide sequence: TGTGCCAGCAGCCTAACAGGGGCGAATCAGCCCCAGCATTTT. Its protein product is CASSLTGANQPQHF.

In DNA, the CDR3 is TGTGCCAGCAGCTTAAGCCCGGGTAATTCACCCCTCCACTTT. Protein: CASSLSPGNSPLHF. This chain joins TRBV7-2 and TRBJ1-6, with unresolved D. CDR1 and CDR2 from the germline V gene are SGHTA and FQGNSA. The CDR3 is made up of 14 amino acids. V was cut by 2 bases and J by 6 bases, with 8 bases left in between.

This sequence joins TRBV30 and TRBJ2-7; TRBD2 agrees at 9 bases. V dropped 4 bases and J dropped 5; count of bases not matched to a gene: 9. Germline loops: CDR1 GTSNPN, CDR2 SVGIG (reference sequence). The CDR3 runs 14 residues. The CDR3 DNA reads as TGTGCCTGGATTCCGGGACTAGCCCCACACGAGCAGTACTTC. It specifies CAWIPGLAPHEQYF.

The chain has TRBV3-1 (or the pseudogene TRBV3-2) and TRBJ2-3; 8 bases are a match to TRBD2. Looked up from germline, CDR1 is LGHDT and CDR2 is YNNKEL (reference sequence). The CDR3 has 16 amino acids. V was clipped by 2 bases and J by 2 bases; unmatched bases: 6. The CDR3 DNA reads as TGTGCCAGCAGCCAATTGGCGGGGGGAACCACAGATACGCAGTATTTT. It yields the protein CASSQLAGGTTDTQYF.

This chain links TRBV28 with TRBJ1-2; 10 bases map to TRBD1. The germline V gene encodes CDR1 MDHEN and CDR2 SYDVKM. J gave up 3 bases and V 8 bases, and 6 bases lay outside the gene matches. The CDR3 consists of 14 residues. The CDR3 loop is CASAPGQGYYGYTF. The CDR3, as DNA: TGTGCCAGCGCCCCGGGACAGGGGTACTATGGCTACACCTTC.